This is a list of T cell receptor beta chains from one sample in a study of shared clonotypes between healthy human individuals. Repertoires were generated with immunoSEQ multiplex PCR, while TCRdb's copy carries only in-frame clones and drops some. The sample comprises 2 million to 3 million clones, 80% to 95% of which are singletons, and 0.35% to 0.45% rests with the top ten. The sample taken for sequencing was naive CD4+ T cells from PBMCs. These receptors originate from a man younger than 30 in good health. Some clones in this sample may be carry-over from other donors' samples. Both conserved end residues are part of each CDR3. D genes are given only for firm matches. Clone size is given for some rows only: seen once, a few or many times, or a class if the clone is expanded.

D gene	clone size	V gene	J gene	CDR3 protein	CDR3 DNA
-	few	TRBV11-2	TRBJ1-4	CASSFRGTNEKLFF	TGTGCCAGCAGCTTCCGGGGAACTAATGAAAAACTGTTTTTT
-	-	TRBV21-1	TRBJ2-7	CASSNFPYEQYF	TGTGCCAGCAGCAACTTTCCCTACGAGCAGTACTTC
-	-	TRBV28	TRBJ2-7	CASSSDKGSMGYEQYF	TGTGCCAGCAGTTCCGACAAGGGTAGCATGGGCTACGAGCAGTACTTC
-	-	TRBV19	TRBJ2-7	CASSIGGNRYEQYF	TGTGCCAGTAGTATCGGCGGGAACCGCTACGAGCAGTACTTC
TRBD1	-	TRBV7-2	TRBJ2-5	CASSLRTGQETQYF	TGTGCCAGCAGCCTTCGGACAGGACAAGAGACCCAGTACTTC
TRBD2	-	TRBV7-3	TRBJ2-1	CASSPTSGAYNEQFF	TGTGCCAGCAGTCCTACTAGCGGGGCTTACAATGAGCAGTTCTTC
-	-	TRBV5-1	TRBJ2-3	CASSDPGRGNSADTQYF	TGCGCCAGTTCGGATCCCGGTCGGGGGAATAGTGCAGATACGCAGTATTTT
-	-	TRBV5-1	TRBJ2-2	CASSLAEGGELFF	TGCGCCAGCAGCTTGGCTGAAGGAGGGGAGCTGTTTTTT
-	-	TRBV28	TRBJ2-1	CASRTGYNEQFF	TGTGCCAGCAGAACTGGTTACAATGAGCAGTTCTTC
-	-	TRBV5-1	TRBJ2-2	CASTFAFSRGTGELFF	TGCGCCAGCACTTTCGCTTTTTCCAGGGGTACCGGGGAGCTGTTTTTT
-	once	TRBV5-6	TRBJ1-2	CASSLLSGLYGYTF	TGTGCCAGCAGCTTGTTGTCGGGCCTTTATGGCTACACCTTC
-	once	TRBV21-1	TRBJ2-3	CASIGRGSGSTDTQYF	TGTGCCAGCATCGGGAGGGGGAGTGGTAGCACAGATACGCAGTATTTT
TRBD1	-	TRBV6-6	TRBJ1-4	CASSSPAGTGIEKLFF	TGTGCCAGCAGTTCCCCAGCCGGGACAGGAATTGAAAAACTGTTTTTT
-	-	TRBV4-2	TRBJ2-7	CASSQGQTYEQYF	TGTGCCAGCAGCCAAGGACAGACCTACGAGCAGTACTTC
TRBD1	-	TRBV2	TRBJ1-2	CASSRGQVGGYGYTF	TGTGCCAGCAGCAGGGGACAGGTTGGGGGCTATGGCTACACCTTC
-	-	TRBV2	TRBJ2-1	CASSVGRGPPYNEQFF	TGTGCCAGCAGTGTCGGGCGGGGCCCCCCCTACAATGAGCAGTTCTTC
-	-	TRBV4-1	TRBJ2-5	CASSQAGSPRQETQYF	TGCGCCAGCAGCCAAGCAGGAAGCCCTCGCCAAGAGACCCAGTACTTC